The 23 T cell receptor beta chains in this list originate from one sample, sequenced in a study of OX40 agonist ivuxolimab in advanced cancers. Profiled with immunoSEQ multiplex PCR; TCRdb holds only in-frame clones, not every one. The table records 65,000 to 85,000 clones, around nine tenths of them present only once. Sample: CD4+ or CD8+ T cells sorted from blood, taken in a trial of the OX40 agonist ivuxolimab. All receptors come from an adult with an advanced solid tumor such as melanoma, head and neck, liver or kidney cancer.

The chain employs TRBV6-1 and TRBJ2-7, with D unclear. V was shortened by 6 bases and J by 3 bases, with 9 bases between the two germline ends. The CDR3 has 12 residues. Germline CDR1 and CDR2: MNHNS and SASEGT. The CDR3, as DNA: TGTGCCAGCAGCAGGCTAGGCTACGAGCAGTACTTC. It encodes CASSRLGYEQYF.

The table lists this clone with a count of one. The chain carries TRBV29-1 and TRBJ1-2; D is perhaps TRBD1 (5 bases). This CDR3 is 14 amino acids long. Trimming left V 6 bases short and J 3 bases short, with 17 bases between. Germline CDR1 reads SQVTM; CDR2 reads ANQGSEA. CDR3 residues: CSVAGAGGDYGYTF. The CDR3 nucleotides are TGCAGCGTGGCCGGGGCCGGGGGTGACTATGGCTACACCTTC.

The chain carries TRBV6-6 and TRBJ1-1, with D perhaps matching TRBD1 (6 bases). V was shortened by 6 bases and J by 1 base, with 9 bases between the two germline ends. The CDR3 loop spans 13 amino acids. Germline lookup yields CDR1 MNHNY and CDR2 SVGAGI (reference sequence). CDR3: CASRPTGNTEAFF. The CDR3, as DNA: TGTGCCAGCAGACCGACAGGGAACACTGAAGCTTTCTTT.

This sequence joins TRBV6-5 and TRBJ2-5, with 7 bases matching TRBD1. CDR3 size: 14 residues. Germline V gives CDR1 MNHEY, CDR2 SVGAGI. Trimming at V came to 2 bases and at J to 2 bases, leaving 2 bases not matched to a gene. The CDR3 loop reads CASSYRTGQETQYF. The CDR3 region has the DNA TGTGCCAGCAGTTACCGGACAGGACAAGAGACCCAGTACTTC.

The gene calls are TRBV27 and TRBJ2-2; D gene unclear. The CDR3 contains 13 residues. The V end was cut by 4 bases, the J end by 3 bases, with 6 bases between. Germline loops: CDR1 MNHEY, CDR2 SMNVEV (reference sequence). The CDR3 DNA is TGTGCCAGCAGTTCGGCCGACACCGGGGAGCTGTTTTTT. It translates to CASSSADTGELFF.

This sequence joins TRBV5-6 and TRBJ2-5; 14 nucleotides agree with TRBD2. Germline-derived CDR1 and CDR2 are SGHDT and YYEEEE. The CDR3 runs 14 residues. Unmatched junction bases numbered 4, after V lost 7 bases and J lost 5 bases. CDR3 in DNA: TGTGCCAGCGCGACTAGCGGGGGGGCTGAGACCCAGTACTTC. Its protein is CASATSGGAETQYF.

The J gene is TRBJ1-5, the V gene TRBV25-1, with D unclear. The CDR3 length is 18 residues. Between the trimmed V and J ends, which lost 7 bases and 3 bases, there was a span of 25 bases. From germline, CDR1 is MGHDK and CDR2 SYGVNS. Written as DNA, the CDR3 is TGTGCCAGCACTTCCCTCACAGCGGCGGCAGAATTCAATCAGCCCCAGCATTTT. Its translation is CASTSLTAAAEFNQPQHF.

The V and J genes are TRBV7-2 and TRBJ2-7; 10 bases map to TRBD2. J was trimmed by 0 bases and V by 4 bases; bases with no gene match: 3. CDR1 is SGHTA, CDR2 FQGNSA, per germline. The CDR3 sequence is 15 residues long. The CDR3: CASSYASGSSYEQYF. DNA for the CDR3: TGTGCCAGCAGCTACGCTAGCGGGAGCTCCTACGAGCAGTACTTC.

This chain connects TRBV11-3 to TRBJ2-5; 10 bases line up with TRBD2. This CDR3 is 17 amino acids long. Germline V lookup: CDR1 SGHNT, CDR2 YENEEA. With 2 bases clipped from V and 5 bases from J, the junction kept 11 bases outside the gene matches. The DNA of the CDR3 is TGTGCCAGCAGCTTATCCGAGGCTAGCGGGAGTTGGGAGACCCAGTACTTC. Translation: CASSLSEASGSWETQYF. Full variable domain (remainder filled in from reference TRBV11-3 and TRBJ2-5): EAGVVQSPRYKIIEKKQPVAFWCNPISGHNTLYWYLQNLGQGPELLIRYENEEAVDDSQLPKDRFSAERLKGVDSTLKIQPAELGDSAVYLCASSLSEASGSWETQYFGPGTRLLVL.

J is TRBJ2-7 and V is TRBV15; either TRBD1 or TRBD2 may fit D (5 bases each). The CDR3 contains 14 residues. The V gene lost 8 bases and the J gene lost 0 bases, with 14 bases spanning the gap. Germline CDR1 LNHNV, CDR2 YYDKDF (reference sequence). The CDR3 reads CATRKWGSSYEQYF. As DNA, the CDR3 is TGTGCCACCCGGAAGTGGGGGAGCTCCTACGAGCAGTACTTC.

The rearrangement joins TRBV7-6 to TRBJ1-3; no clear D gene. The CDR3 is 13 amino acids. The V and J ends lost 1 base and 2 bases respectively, with 3 bases between them. CDR1 and CDR2 (germline): SGHVS, FNYEAQ. CDR3 nucleotide sequence: TGTGCCAGCAGCTTAGGCGCTGGAAACACCATATATTTT. This translates into CASSLGAGNTIYF.

The genes are TRBV29-1 and TRBJ2-3; tentatively, D is TRBD2 (7 bases). Germline V lookup: CDR1 SQVTM, CDR2 ANQGSEA. The CDR3 sequence is 14 residues long. V lost 3 bases to trimming and J lost 6 bases, with 16 bases between them. The CDR3 DNA sequence: TGCAGCGTTGATAAGTGGGAGGGGGGGGATACGCAGTATTTT. This gives the protein CSVDKWEGGDTQYF.

The CDR3 nucleotides are TGCGCCAGCAGCTCATACCCGAGGGGACTAGCGGGGGGAGAGACCCAGTACTTC. Its protein product is CASSSYPRGLAGGETQYF. The chain employs TRBV5-1 and TRBJ2-5; 15 bases are a match to TRBD2. CDR3 length: 18 residues. Trimming removed 3 bases from V and 4 bases from J; junction bases left unmatched: 10. CDR1 SGHRS and CDR2 YFSETQ come from the germline V gene.

The rearrangement joins TRBV5-6 to TRBJ1-1, with 7 positions matching TRBD1. The CDR3 consists of 15 residues. V gave up 6 bases and J gave up 2 bases; unmatched junction bases: 10. Per germline, CDR1 SGHDT and CDR2 YYEEEE. Here the CDR3 reads CASNRGLIPNTEAFF. CDR3 sequence (DNA): TGTGCCAGCAACAGGGGTCTAATACCTAACACTGAAGCTTTCTTT.

This clone was seen more than once but under ten times. The rearrangement links TRBV14 to TRBJ2-3, with D possibly TRBD1 on 5 matching bases. The CDR3 totals 12 residues. CDR1 is SGHDN, CDR2 FVKESK, per germline. Between the trimmed V and J ends, which lost 4 bases and 8 bases, there was a span of 10 bases. In DNA form, the CDR3 reads TGTGCCAGCAGCCGGACACAGGCTACGCAGTATTTT. It encodes CASSRTQATQYF.

The V and J genes are TRBV27 and TRBJ2-7; 11 positions match TRBD1. Trimming removed 5 bases from V and 5 bases from J; junction bases left unmatched: 5. Germline V CDR1 and CDR2: MNHEY, SMNVEV (reference sequence). The CDR3 length is 14 residues. The CDR3 nucleotides read TGTGCCAGCAGTCCACGGACAGGGGGCGACGAGCAGTACTTC. Amino acids: CASSPRTGGDEQYF.

V gene TRBV5-4 combines with J gene TRBJ2-2; 13 nucleotides align to TRBD2. This CDR3 has 17 amino acids. The germline CDR1 and CDR2 sequences are SGHNT and YYREEE (reference sequence). V dropped 4 bases and J dropped 7; count of bases not matched to a gene: 10. CDR3 DNA sequence: TGTGCCAGCAGCCCCTTAGGGACTAGCGGGATTGACGGGGAGCTGTTTTTT. Its protein is CASSPLGTSGIDGELFF.

The chain has TRBV30 and TRBJ1-2; D remains ambiguous. Trimming stripped 5 bases from V and 7 bases from J, with 8 bases between. CDR1 and CDR2 (germline): GTSNPN, SVGIG (reference sequence). This CDR3 contains 10 residues. CDR3 DNA sequence: TGTGCCTGGTCCCATGGTGGCTACACCTTC. Translation gives CAWSHGGYTF. The variable domain in full, completed from reference TRBV30 and TRBJ1-2, reads SQTIHQWPATLVQPVGSPLSLECTVEGTSNPNLYWYRQAAGRGLQLLFYSVGIGQISSEVPQNLSASRPQDRQFILSSKKLLLSDSGFYLCAWSHGGYTFGSGTRLTVV.

This chain uses TRBV7-8 with TRBJ2-1; D remains ambiguous. Trimming pared 5 bases from V and 3 bases from J, leaving 14 bases between. Germline CDR1 and CDR2: SGHVS and FQNEAQ. This CDR3 comprises 15 residues. CDR3 loop: CASSHSRFLYNEQFF. CDR3 coding DNA: TGTGCCAGCAGCCATAGCAGGTTCCTCTACAATGAGCAGTTCTTC.

The chain joins TRBV6-1 to TRBJ1-5; TRBD1 might be the D (5 bases). CDR3 size: 14 residues. Germline lookup yields CDR1 MNHNS and CDR2 SASEGT. V lost 1 base and J lost 5, with 9 bases in between. The CDR3 DNA is TGTGCCAGCAGTGAAGGGACACCATATCAGCCCCAGCATTTT. It specifies CASSEGTPYQPQHF.

The chain couples TRBV6-6 to TRBJ1-5, with D unresolved. V gave up 6 bases and J gave up 5 bases, with 11 bases separating them. CDR1 MNHNY and CDR2 SVGAGI come from the germline V gene (reference sequence). The CDR3 is 13 amino acids. CDR3 sequence reads: CASRSAVDQPQHF. The CDR3 nucleotides are TGTGCCAGCAGGAGTGCGGTCGATCAGCCCCAGCATTTT.

This clone has a single count. The CDR3 region is CASSLGLAGGRETQYF. The CDR3 nucleotides read TGTGCCAGCAGCTTGGGACTAGCGGGGGGGCGAGAGACCCAGTACTTC. This chain connects TRBV5-6 to TRBJ2-5; 14 positions match TRBD2. Germline V gives CDR1 SGHDT, CDR2 YYEEEE. The CDR3 has 16 residues. The ends lost 0 bases at V and 4 bases at J; junction bases unmatched: 2.

This sequence joins TRBV2 and TRBJ1-5; TRBD1 aligns across 8 bases. CDR1 is SNHLY and CDR2 is FYNNEI in the germline V gene. This CDR3 comprises 18 residues. The V segment lost 5 bases and the J segment 0 bases; nucleotides outside the gene matches: 12. CDR3 amino acids: CASSLLRQGRNSNQPQHF. The CDR3 nucleotides are TGTGCCAGCAGTCTCCTCAGACAGGGGAGAAATAGCAATCAGCCCCAGCATTTT.